A single sample is the source of the 27 T cell receptor beta chains below, sequenced in a study of blood T cell repertoires in COVID-19. The repertoire was sequenced with immunoSEQ multiplex PCR; TCRdb's copy has only in-frame clones and lacks some. The sample has under 450,000 clones; roughly four fifths are singletons. The sequencing input was PBMCs or T cells enriched from blood (not recorded which). The receptors come from a woman aged 50 to 60 who had recovered from COVID-19.

The J gene is TRBJ1-1, the V gene TRBV19, with TRBD1 matching 9 bases. This CDR3 spans 15 amino acids. V lost 2 bases to trimming and J lost 4 bases; unmatched junction nucleotides: 5. Looked up from germline, CDR1 is LNHDA and CDR2 is SQIVND (reference sequence). CDR3 sequence (DNA): TGTGCCAGTAGTATACCGGACAGGGGTGCCACTGAAGCTTTCTTT. It yields the protein CASSIPDRGATEAFF.

The gene calls are TRBV19 and TRBJ1-2, with D uncertain. The CDR3 length is 12 residues. Germline loops: CDR1 LNHDA, CDR2 SQIVND (reference sequence). Trimming stripped 6 bases from V and 8 bases from J, with 13 bases between. The chain's CDR3 is CASRGNAGGYTF. The CDR3 DNA is TGTGCCAGTAGAGGGAACGCGGGGGGCTACACCTTC.

The chain couples TRBV5-5 to TRBJ1-2; TRBD1 is a possible D gene (6 bases). Germline lookup yields CDR1 SGHKS and CDR2 YYEKEE (reference sequence). The CDR3 has 13 amino acids. Trimming stripped 0 bases from V and 7 bases from J, with 10 bases between. CDR3 DNA sequence: TGTGCCAGCAGCTTGGACAGGGACCGTGGCTACACCTTC. Translation gives CASSLDRDRGYTF.

The chain combines TRBV9 with TRBJ1-1, with 7 bases aligning to TRBD1. In germline, CDR1 is SGDLS, CDR2 YYNGEE. The CDR3 has 16 residues. V lost 3 bases and J lost 1; bases outside the gene matches: 9. CDR3 DNA sequence: TGTGCCAGCAGCGGAGGCGCCGGGACAGAGAACACTGAAGCTTTCTTT. It translates to CASSGGAGTENTEAFF.

The chain uses TRBV19 and TRBJ2-1, with D tentatively TRBD1 (7 bases). Trimming took off 2 bases at V and 2 bases at J, with 13 bases between the two ends. CDR1 LNHDA and CDR2 SQIVND come from the germline V gene (reference sequence). The CDR3 totals 16 residues. CDR3 sequence reads: CASSIFAGGTYNEQFF. The CDR3 DNA reads as TGTGCCAGTAGTATATTCGCAGGGGGGACCTACAATGAGCAGTTCTTC.

This clone was observed a handful of times. V and J are TRBV4-2 and TRBJ2-6, with 12 bases lining up with TRBD2. CDR3 length equals 18 residues. V dropped 3 bases and J dropped 0; count of bases not matched to a gene: 3. Germline V gene lookup returns CDR1 LGHNA and CDR2 YNFKEQ. In DNA, the CDR3 is TGTGCCAGCAGCCACCTAGCGGGAGGGAGCTCTGGGGCCAACGTCCTGACTTTC. Amino acids: CASSHLAGGSSGANVLTF.

This chain connects TRBV28 to TRBJ1-2; 9 nucleotides agree with TRBD1. In germline, CDR1 is MDHEN, CDR2 SYDVKM. The CDR3 length is 14 residues. V was pared by 6 bases and J by 5 bases, with 7 bases of the junction left unmatched. The CDR3 loop reads CASSPGTGRYGYTF. CDR3 bases: TGTGCCAGCAGCCCCGGGACAGGGAGATATGGCTACACCTTC.

This chain uses TRBV9 with TRBJ2-1, with D uncertain. The ends were cut back, 4 bases at V and 11 bases at J, with 19 bases in the middle. CDR3 length equals 14 residues. Germline loops: CDR1 SGDLS, CDR2 YYNGEE. The CDR3 sequence is CASSPRLGEAKQFF. The CDR3 DNA is TGTGCCAGCAGCCCCCGGCTTGGAGAAGCGAAGCAGTTCTTC.

Regarding this clone: This specimen includes other DNA sequences encoding the same CDR3. The chain is built from TRBV5-1 and TRBJ1-2; TRBD1 matches 9 bases. The CDR3 spans 15 residues. V shed 4 bases, J shed 2 bases, and the junction held 6 bases outside the gene matches. Germline assignment: CDR1 SGHRS and CDR2 YFSETQ. The CDR3 loop is CASSPGGTGNYGYTF. The CDR3 DNA reads as TGCGCCAGCAGCCCCGGTGGGACAGGGAACTATGGCTACACCTTC. The variable domain in full, completed from reference TRBV5-1 and TRBJ1-2, reads KAGVTQTPRYLIKTRGQQVTLSCSPISGHRSVSWYQQTPGQGLQFLFEYFSETQRNKGNFPGRFSGRQFSNSRSEMNVSTLELGDSALYLCASSPGGTGNYGYTFGSGTRLTVV.

This rearrangement joins TRBV5-1 to TRBJ2-7; 7 bases are shared with TRBD2. Germline CDR1 is SGHRS and CDR2 is YFSETQ. The CDR3 is 13 residues long. V was clipped by 5 bases and J by 5 bases; unmatched bases: 7. The chain's CDR3 is CASRWGGSHEQYF. The CDR3 bases are TGCGCCAGCAGGTGGGGAGGGTCCCACGAGCAGTACTTC.

The chain couples TRBV30 to TRBJ2-3, with D possibly matching TRBD2 (5 bases). Trimming left V 3 bases short and J 1 base short, with 11 bases between. Germline loops: CDR1 GTSNPN, CDR2 SVGIG (reference sequence). The CDR3 is 14 residues long. The CDR3 spells CAWRLIGGTDTQYF. The CDR3 DNA reads as TGTGCCTGGAGACTGATCGGGGGCACAGATACGCAGTATTTT.

The CDR3 sequence: CASSATGDGIGYTF. As DNA, the CDR3 is TGTGCCAGCAGCGCGACAGGGGACGGAATAGGCTACACCTTC. The V call is TRBV7-2, the J call TRBJ1-2, with 8 bases matching TRBD1. The CDR3 has 14 amino acids. Germline-derived CDR1 and CDR2 are SGHTA and FQGNSA. The J segment lost 8 bases and the V segment lost 5 bases, leaving 10 bases of the junction unmatched.

The chain couples TRBV9 to TRBJ2-2; a weak D match, TRBD1 (7 bases). The CDR3 consists of 17 residues. V lost 3 bases and J 0 bases, leaving 15 bases between the germline ends. CDR1 and CDR2 from the germline V gene are SGDLS and YYNGEE. CDR3 nucleotides: TGTGCCAGCAGCGCAAACCGGGGGACAGCGAACACCGGGGAGCTGTTTTTT. Its protein is CASSANRGTANTGELFF.

This chain uses TRBV5-1 with TRBJ2-2; possibly TRBD2 for D (7 bases). From germline, CDR1 is SGHRS and CDR2 YFSETQ. This CDR3 is built from 16 residues. V lost 0 bases and J 4 bases, leaving 13 bases between the germline ends. The CDR3, as DNA: TGCGCCAGCAGCTTGGGCGGGGGCGCCTCCACCGGGGAGCTGTTTTTT. Its translation is CASSLGGGASTGELFF. Full variable domain (outside the CDR3, taken from reference TRBV5-1 and TRBJ2-2): KAGVTQTPRYLIKTRGQQVTLSCSPISGHRSVSWYQQTPGQGLQFLFEYFSETQRNKGNFPGRFSGRQFSNSRSEMNVSTLELGDSALYLCASSLGGGASTGELFFGEGSRLTVL.

This rearrangement joins TRBV30 to TRBJ2-7, with TRBD2 identical over 9 bases. The CDR3 totals 13 residues. Germline-derived CDR1 and CDR2 are GTSNPN and SVGIG (reference sequence). V lost 4 bases and J lost 3; bases outside the gene matches: 4. The CDR3 loop reads CAWIPSGNYEQYF. CDR3 sequence (DNA): TGTGCCTGGATACCTAGCGGGAACTACGAGCAGTACTTC.

This clone has only a few counts. V usage is TRBV2 and J usage is TRBJ2-4, with 7 bases lining up with TRBD2. Germline V gene sequence: CDR1 SNHLY, CDR2 FYNNEI. The CDR3 totals 17 residues. The V and J ends lost 3 bases and 0 bases, in that order; junction bases with no gene match: 8. The CDR3 here is CASSERAGDLAKNIQYF. CDR3 sequence (DNA): TGTGCCAGCAGTGAGAGGGCGGGAGACCTAGCCAAAAACATTCAGTACTTC.

Note on this clone: Germline is not matched at one junction end, which may reflect a read error. V usage is TRBV7-3 and J usage is TRBJ2-1; TRBD2 matches 8 bases. The CDR3 covers 12 residues. Germline V gene data show CDR1 as SGHTA and CDR2 as FQGTGA. The CDR3 protein is CASSLTSGEQFF. CDR3 DNA: TGTGCCAGCAGCCTAACTAGCGGTGAGCAGTTCTTC.

The V gene is TRBV19, the J gene TRBJ2-3; TRBD2 matches 10 bases. The CDR3 consists of 18 residues. The germline gives CDR1 LNHDA, CDR2 SQIVND (reference sequence). V shed 7 bases and J 0 bases; nucleotides not matched to a gene: 13. The CDR3 sequence is CASTGAGTSVTSTDTQYF. In nucleotides, the CDR3 is TGTGCCAGTACTGGAGCCGGGACTAGCGTTACTAGCACAGATACGCAGTATTTT.

This clone was seen more than once but under ten times. The CDR3 coding sequence is TGCGCCAGCAGCTTGGGTAGGGGGCCTAACACAGATACGCAGTATTTT. Its translation: CASSLGRGPNTDTQYF. The gene calls are TRBV5-1 and TRBJ2-3; 7 nucleotides line up with TRBD1. The CDR3 extends over 16 amino acids. The V gene end was trimmed by 0 bases and the J gene end by 2 bases; junction bases not matched to a gene: 6. Germline CDR1 SGHRS, CDR2 YFSETQ. Full variable domain (missing parts from reference TRBV5-1 and TRBJ2-3): KAGVTQTPRYLIKTRGQQVTLSCSPISGHRSVSWYQQTPGQGLQFLFEYFSETQRNKGNFPGRFSGRQFSNSRSEMNVSTLELGDSALYLCASSLGRGPNTDTQYFGPGTRLTVL.

The chain carries TRBV28 and TRBJ2-7; D possibly corresponds to TRBD2 (5 bases). Between the trimmed V and J ends, which lost 4 bases and 4 bases, there was a span of 8 bases. Germline values: CDR1 MDHEN, CDR2 SYDVKM. This CDR3 is 12 amino acids long. For the CDR3, the DNA is TGTGCCAGCAGTTCCCCGGGATACGAGCAGTACTTC. Translating gives CASSSPGYEQYF.

The chain joins TRBV5-1 to TRBJ1-1; 8 bases are shared with TRBD1. Germline V gene data show CDR1 as SGHRS and CDR2 as YFSETQ. The CDR3 contains 14 residues. Losses at the gene ends were 4 bases for V and 0 bases for J; bases not matched to a gene: 2. CDR3 sequence: CASSVTGVNTEAFF. CDR3 nucleotide sequence: TGCGCCAGCAGCGTGACAGGGGTGAACACTGAAGCTTTCTTT. Supplemented by reference TRBV5-1 and TRBJ1-1, the full variable domain reads KAGVTQTPRYLIKTRGQQVTLSCSPISGHRSVSWYQQTPGQGLQFLFEYFSETQRNKGNFPGRFSGRQFSNSRSEMNVSTLELGDSALYLCASSVTGVNTEAFFGQGTRLTVV.

The CDR3 coding sequence is TGTGCCAGCAGCTTAAGGTCAGGGATGGGGGAGACCCAGTACTTC. Protein product: CASSLRSGMGETQYF. The chain links TRBV7-3 to TRBJ2-5; a possible D gene is TRBD1 (5 bases). This CDR3 has 15 residues. Trimming pared 1 base from V and 5 bases from J, leaving 14 bases between. CDR1 is SGHTA and CDR2 is FQGTGA in the germline V gene.

The chain has TRBV3-1 (or the pseudogene TRBV3-2) and TRBJ1-3; no firm D call. Looked up from germline, CDR1 is LGHDT and CDR2 is YNNKEL (reference sequence). CDR3 size: 15 residues. V was pared by 3 bases and J by 3 bases, with 12 bases between. CDR3 bases: TGTGCCAGCAGCCATCCGTGGAGCGGTGGAAACACCATATATTTT. Amino acids: CASSHPWSGGNTIYF.

There are a few counts of this clone. This chain links TRBV9 with TRBJ1-5, with TRBD1 matching over 7 bases. The CDR3 covers 17 residues. Trimming cost V 3 bases and J 1 base; bases outside gene matches: 10. Germline V CDR1 and CDR2: SGDLS, YYNGEE. CDR3 protein: CASSGGETGYSNQPQHF. The CDR3 nucleotides read TGTGCCAGCAGCGGGGGCGAGACAGGGTACAGCAATCAGCCCCAGCATTTT.

The chain carries TRBV6-2 or TRBV6-3 and TRBJ2-7; TRBD1 is a possible D gene (6 bases). The CDR3 extends over 15 amino acids. The V gene lost 2 bases and the J gene lost 4 bases, with 15 bases spanning the gap. Per the germline V gene, CDR1 is MNHEY and CDR2 is SVGEGT. The CDR3 nucleotides are TGTGCCAGCAGTTACCGGTTGTTACAGGGATACGAGCAGTACTTC. It yields the protein CASSYRLLQGYEQYF.

This rearrangement joins TRBV7-9 to TRBJ2-5; maybe TRBD2 (5 bases). CDR3 size: 14 residues. Trimming left V 4 bases short and J 5 bases short, with 14 bases between. The germline CDR1 and CDR2 sequences are SEHNR and FQNEAQ (reference sequence). The CDR3 nucleotides are TGTGCCAGCAGCTCCCCGGGGATCGGGGAGACCCAGTACTTC. This gives the protein CASSSPGIGETQYF.

This chain uses TRBV11-2 with TRBJ2-3, with 8 positions matching TRBD1. CDR1 and CDR2 from the germline V gene are SGHAT and FQNNGV. This CDR3 comprises 16 residues. V trimming: 4 bases; J trimming: 2 bases; junction bases outside the gene matches: 8. CDR3 nucleotide sequence: TGTGCCAGCAGCTCTTCAGGGGGCCCGCACACAGATACGCAGTATTTT. It encodes CASSSSGGPHTDTQYF.